The 15 T cell receptor beta chains reported below all come from one sample, sequenced in a study of T cell repertoires in cytomegalovirus infection. Antigen specificity for these receptors is unknown. TCRdb called the reads again in MiXCR, with one record for every CDR3 protein. The repertoire includes around 340,000 distinct CDR3 sequences, approximately 32% of them detected once, and 20% sits in the top ten. The sample consisted of cultured PBMCs, taken from culture after CMV antigen stimulation. The receptors were gathered from a human donor in good health (CMV status not recorded). Some clones in this sample may be carry-over from other donors' samples.

CDR3 coding DNA: TGTGCCAGCAGTACAGGGTTGGCGATCCCCGGGGAGCTGTTTTTT. Translated, it gives CASSTGLAIPGELFF. This sequence joins TRBV7-9 and TRBJ2-2, with D perhaps matching TRBD1 (6 bases). From germline, CDR1 is SEHNR and CDR2 FQNEAQ (reference sequence). The germline V and J ends were trimmed by 6 bases and 6 bases, with 17 bases remaining between them. This CDR3 region has 15 residues.

The chain links TRBV5-4 to TRBJ1-4; TRBD1 agrees at 10 bases. V trimming: 4 bases; J trimming: 3 bases; junction bases outside the gene matches: 3. The V gene's germline CDR1 is SGHNT and CDR2 YYREEE (reference sequence). CDR3 size: 15 residues. The CDR3 DNA reads TGTGCCAGCAGCCCAGGGACAGGGGCTAATGAAAAACTGTTTTTT. This sequence encodes CASSPGTGANEKLFF.

The V call is TRBV7-2, the J call TRBJ2-2; a possible D gene is TRBD1 (6 bases). Trimming took 3 bases from V and 7 from J, leaving 9 bases between them. Germline values: CDR1 SGHTA, CDR2 FQGNSA. The CDR3 covers 13 residues. The CDR3 DNA is TGTGCCAGCAGCTTGGGGGCAGGCGGGGAGCTGTTTTTT. Encoded protein: CASSLGAGGELFF.

The sample holds a few counts of this clonotype. The rearrangement joins TRBV7-9 to TRBJ2-1; 8 bases map to TRBD2. The CDR3 is made up of 19 amino acids. Germline trimming cut 4 bases from V and 6 bases from J; bases unmatched to any gene: 20. Germline CDR1 reads SEHNR; CDR2 reads FQNEAQ (reference sequence). CDR3 nucleotide sequence: TGTGCCAGCAGCTCCCCGGTCGGGCTAGCGGGCATAGGTGGCAATGAGCAGTTCTTC. Translated: CASSSPVGLAGIGGNEQFF.

The rearrangement uses TRBV3-1 and TRBJ1-1; the D gene is possibly TRBD1 (5 bases). V lost 4 bases and J 0 bases, leaving 9 bases between the germline ends. This CDR3 contains 14 residues. CDR1 and CDR2 from the germline V gene are LGHDT and YNNKEL (reference sequence). CDR3 sequence: CASSRRQLNTEAFF. DNA for the CDR3: TGTGCCAGCAGCCGGCGACAGTTGAACACTGAAGCTTTCTTT.

The chain carries TRBV7-8 and TRBJ1-6, with 10 bases fitting TRBD1. Germline loops: CDR1 SGHVS, CDR2 FQNEAQ. The CDR3 runs to 17 residues. Trimming removed 4 bases from V and 1 base from J; junction bases left unmatched: 4. The CDR3 here is CASSWRDRGSYNSPLHF. CDR3 DNA sequence: TGTGCCAGCAGCTGGAGGGACAGGGGATCCTATAATTCACCCCTCCACTTT.

V is TRBV20-1 and J is TRBJ1-5, with D hard to call. Germline CDR1 DFQATT, CDR2 SNEGSKA (reference sequence). CDR3 length: 17 amino acids. V dropped 0 bases and J dropped 7 bases, with 22 bases sitting between them. The CDR3 DNA reads TGCAGTGCTAGAGATGCCACAGACGGACCTAGGACCCAGCCCCAGCATTTT. It codes for CSARDATDGPRTQPQHF.

The table lists this clonotype with a count of one. The rearrangement links TRBV5-5 to TRBJ2-1; D is unresolved. This CDR3 contains 14 residues. Germline assignment: CDR1 SGHKS and CDR2 YYEKEE (reference sequence). The germline V and J ends were trimmed by 0 bases and 10 bases, with 14 bases remaining between them. The CDR3: CASSLAIGLEEQFF. The CDR3 coding sequence is TGTGCCAGCAGCTTGGCCATCGGGTTGGAAGAGCAGTTCTTC.

By share, this clonotype ranks as medium-sized. Here the CDR3 reads CASSLTRVGAGNEQFF. The CDR3 DNA follows: TGTGCCAGCAGCTTAACGAGGGTAGGGGCAGGCAATGAGCAGTTCTTC. The chain combines TRBV11-1 with TRBJ2-1; either TRBD1 or TRBD2 may fit D (5 bases each). There are 16 residues in the CDR3. The ends were cut back, 2 bases at V and 6 bases at J, with 17 bases in the middle. The germline V gene encodes CDR1 SGHAT and CDR2 FQDESV (reference sequence).

This clonotype was found a few times. This rearrangement joins TRBV7-2 to TRBJ2-2; 7 positions agree with TRBD1. The CDR3 has 14 amino acids. CDR1 is SGHTA, CDR2 FQGNSA, per germline. V was clipped by 5 bases and J by 4 bases; unmatched bases: 4. The CDR3 coding sequence is TGTGCCAGCAGCGGTCGGGACAGCACCGGGGAGCTGTTTTTT. It yields the protein CASSGRDSTGELFF.

The table lists this clonotype with many counts. This sequence joins TRBV11-1 and TRBJ1-1; D gene unclear. The ends were cut back, 4 bases at V and 6 bases at J, with 12 bases in the middle. The CDR3 runs 13 residues. Germline CDR1 is SGHAT and CDR2 is FQDESV (reference sequence). CDR3 nucleotides: TGTGCCAGCAGCTGGGGAGTTAGCCCTGAAGCTTTCTTT. This gives the protein CASSWGVSPEAFF.

The chain has TRBV6-1 and TRBJ2-3; tentative D call: TRBD2 (5 bases). The V gene lost 10 bases and the J gene lost 2 bases, with 16 bases spanning the gap. The CDR3 is 14 amino acids. Germline V gene data show CDR1 as MNHNS and CDR2 as SASEGT. For the CDR3, the DNA is TGTGCCATGTCGGGCCTAGCCCTCACAGATACGCAGTATTTT. It specifies CAMSGLALTDTQYF.

The chain recombines TRBV6-2 or TRBV6-3 with TRBJ2-7; D not resolved. CDR1 and CDR2 from the germline V gene are MNHEY and SVGEGT. With 1 base removed from V and 0 bases from J, the gap between germline ends came to 4 bases. The CDR3 is 13 amino acids. The DNA of the CDR3 is TGTGCCAGCAGTTACTGGGACTCCTACGAGCAGTACTTC. Protein: CASSYWDSYEQYF.

J is TRBJ2-7 and V is TRBV27; 9 bases align to TRBD1. CDR3 size: 13 residues. Germline CDR1 MNHEY, CDR2 SMNVEV (reference sequence). Losses at the gene ends were 5 bases for V and 6 bases for J; bases not matched to a gene: 5. CDR3: CASSQDRGGEQYF. CDR3 nucleotides: TGTGCCAGCAGTCAGGACAGGGGAGGCGAGCAGTACTTC.

J is TRBJ1-5 and V is TRBV6-6, with 10 bases fitting TRBD1. The germline V gene has CDR1 MNHNY and CDR2 SVGAGI (reference sequence). V dropped 0 bases and J dropped 10; count of bases not matched to a gene: 12. The CDR3 is made up of 17 amino acids. DNA for the CDR3: TGTGCCAGCAGTTACTCGCGAGACAGGGGGCGCGGAGAACCCCAGCATTTT. Translation gives CASSYSRDRGRGEPQHF.